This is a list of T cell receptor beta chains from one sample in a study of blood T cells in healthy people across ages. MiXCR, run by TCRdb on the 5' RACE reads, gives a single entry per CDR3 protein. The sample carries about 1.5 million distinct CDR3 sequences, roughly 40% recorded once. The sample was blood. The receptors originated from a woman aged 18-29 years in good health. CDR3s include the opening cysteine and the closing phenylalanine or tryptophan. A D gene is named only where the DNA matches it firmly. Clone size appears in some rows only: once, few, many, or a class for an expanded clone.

TGCAGCCTTAGCACCTTCGGCACAGATACGCAGTATTTT CSLSTFGTDTQYF NA TRBJ2-3 NA TRBV29-1
TGTGCCAGCAGCCAAGATTGGACAGGGGCAGAAGATACGCAGTATTTT CASSQDWTGAEDTQYF few TRBJ2-3 TRBD1 TRBV3-1
TGTGCCAGCAGTGAGGGGCTATACGAGCAGTACTTC CASSEGLYEQYF NA TRBJ2-7 NA TRBV6-1
TGTGCCAGCAGCCCCAGCCCGGCCAGCTCCTACGAGCAGTACTTC CASSPSPASSYEQYF few TRBJ2-7 NA TRBV9
TGCAGTGCGAAAGACAGTGCAACTAATGAAAAACTGTTTTTT CSAKDSATNEKLFF NA TRBJ1-4 NA TRBV20-1
TGTGCCAGCCGGGGGACTAGCGAAACCCCCGGCACAGATACGCAGTATTTT CASRGTSETPGTDTQYF NA TRBJ2-3 TRBD2 TRBV13
TGTGCCAGCAGCTTAGAAGCGGCACCCACAGATACGCAGTATTTT CASSLEAAPTDTQYF NA TRBJ2-3 NA TRBV7-6
TGTGCCAGCAGTTTTCAGAGGACGAACATTCAGTACTTC CASSFQRTNIQYF NA TRBJ2-4 NA TRBV28
TGTGCCAGCAGTAACACCGGGACAGGGGTCTATGGCTACACCTTC CASSNTGTGVYGYTF NA TRBJ1-2 TRBD1 TRBV2
TGTGCCAGCAGCCAAGGCCCCAGTCAGCCCCAGCATTTT CASSQGPSQPQHF NA TRBJ1-5 NA TRBV14
TGTGCCACCAGTGAGCCAGGGGGCGGGCCCGGGGAGCTGTTTTTT CATSEPGGGPGELFF once TRBJ2-2 TRBD1 TRBV24-1
TGCAGTGCTTCCGGGACAGGGGGATTCAATGGGCAGTTCTTC CSASGTGGFNGQFF NA TRBJ2-1 TRBD1 TRBV20-1
TGTGCCAGCAGCCTCAAGGGGACTAGCGGGAGGAATGAGCAGTTCTTC CASSLKGTSGRNEQFF few TRBJ2-1 TRBD2 TRBV7-2
TGCGCCAGCAGCGGGGGGACGGACTATAATTCACCCCTCCACTTT CASSGGTDYNSPLHF NA TRBJ1-6 NA TRBV5-1
TGTGCCAGCAGGAGAACAGGGAGTGACGGCTACACCTTC CASRRTGSDGYTF few TRBJ1-2 NA TRBV6-1
TGTGCCAGCTCGTGGACGGAACCATATAACTATGGCTACACCTTC CASSWTEPYNYGYTF NA TRBJ1-2 NA TRBV18
TGCAGTGCTAGAGACCCCCTAGCGGGGGGTTACAATGAGCAGTACTTC CSARDPLAGGYNEQYF NA TRBJ2-7 TRBD2 TRBV20-1
TGTGCCAGCAGCGCCCAACAGGGGGATGTCTACGAGCAGTACTTC CASSAQQGDVYEQYF NA TRBJ2-7 TRBD1 TRBV11-2
TGTGCCAGCTCACCTGCCAGGGGGCTGGGTACTGAAGCTTTCTTT CASSPARGLGTEAFF NA TRBJ1-1 TRBD1 TRBV18
TGTGCCAGCAGCGGGCCGGACACTGAAGCTTTCTTT CASSGPDTEAFF NA TRBJ1-1 NA TRBV14
TGTGCCAGCAGTTTGGGACTAGCGGCCCTCACCGGGGAGCTGTTTTTT CASSLGLAALTGELFF NA TRBJ2-2 TRBD2 TRBV12-3/TRBV12-4
TGTGCCAGCAGGTCCCTTTCGCAAAACATTCAGTACTTC CASRSLSQNIQYF NA TRBJ2-4 NA TRBV27
TGTGCCAGCCTCAGCGGGAGAACCGGGGAGCTGTTTTTT CASLSGRTGELFF few TRBJ2-2 TRBD2 TRBV6-2/TRBV6-3
TGTGCCATCAGTGAACCCGGACTAGCGGATCAGACCTACGAGCAGTACTTC CAISEPGLADQTYEQYF many TRBJ2-7 TRBD2 TRBV10-3
TGTGCCAGCAGCCAAGGGGCGGGAGTCTCCTACAATGAGCAGTTCTTC CASSQGAGVSYNEQFF NA TRBJ2-1 TRBD2 TRBV14
TGTGCCAGCAGAGCCGGGGGGCTTCAAGAGACCCAGTACTTC CASRAGGLQETQYF NA TRBJ2-5 NA TRBV6-6
TGCAACGTGCCAGAGGTAGGGTACAATGAGCAGTTCTTC CNVPEVGYNEQFF NA TRBJ2-1 NA TRBV29-1
TGTGCCAGTTGTTTCAGTGGGAACAACTACGAGCAGTACTTC CASCFSGNNYEQYF NA TRBJ2-7 NA TRBV12-3/TRBV12-4
TGTGCCAGCAGCTTCAAAGCAAGGAGCACAGATACGCAGTATTTT CASSFKARSTDTQYF NA TRBJ2-3 NA TRBV7-6
TGTGCCAGCAGTTACATTGCAAAGACCCAAGAGACCCAGTACTTC CASSYIAKTQETQYF NA TRBJ2-5 NA TRBV6-6
TGTGCCAGCAGCGTAGGCGTCGGGGAGGGGAACATTCAGTACTTC CASSVGVGEGNIQYF few TRBJ2-4 TRBD2 TRBV9
TGTGCCAGCAGTGGTATCTTGGTAGATACGCAGTTTTTT CASSGILVDTQFF NA TRBJ2-3 NA TRBV28
TGTGCCAGCAGTTATTATGGCCGCAACTATGGCTACACCTTC CASSYYGRNYGYTF few TRBJ1-2 NA TRBV6-5
TGCAGTGCTAGACCACAGGGGGACTATGGCTACACCTTC CSARPQGDYGYTF many TRBJ1-2 TRBD1 TRBV20-1
TGTGCCAGTAGTCCCGGCATGACGGAGACCCAGTACTTC CASSPGMTETQYF NA TRBJ2-5 NA TRBV19
TGCAGTGCTGCCCTAGAGAGGTCCTGCAATGAGCAGTTCTTC CSAALERSCNEQFF few TRBJ2-1 NA TRBV20-1
TGCGCCAGCCCTCGAGGTGGCCTAGCGGGAAGATTTCTCCAAGATACGCAGTATTTT CASPRGGLAGRFLQDTQYF NA TRBJ2-3 TRBD2 TRBV5-1
TGCGCCAGCAGCCCACGAGATTACGACAGGGGGACTGGTGGCTACACCTTC CASSPRDYDRGTGGYTF NA TRBJ1-2 TRBD1 TRBV4-1
TGTGCCATCAGTGAACCCGTTTACACAGATACGCAGTATTTT CAISEPVYTDTQYF NA TRBJ2-3 NA TRBV10-3
TGTGCCAGCAGTCGCGGGACACGGGTCGATGAGCAGTTCTTC CASSRGTRVDEQFF few TRBJ2-1 NA TRBV11-1
TGTGCCAGCATCACACCAACCAGACTAGCGGAACAAGAGACCCAGTACTTC CASITPTRLAEQETQYF NA TRBJ2-5 NA TRBV21-1
TGTGCCAGCAGTCTAGCGGGAGGGGTGTCAGATACGCAGTATTTT CASSLAGGVSDTQYF NA TRBJ2-3 TRBD2 TRBV12-3/TRBV12-4
TGTGCCAGCAGTGAAATGCAGGGGGATCAGCCCCAGCATTTT CASSEMQGDQPQHF NA TRBJ1-5 TRBD1 TRBV2
TGCAGTGCTAGATCCCCCGGGGGACTAGGATATGTCGAGCAGTACTTC CSARSPGGLGYVEQYF few TRBJ2-7 TRBD2 TRBV20-1
TGCGCCAGCAACCCTAGCGGGGCTTCCTACAATGAGCAGTTCTTC CASNPSGASYNEQFF NA TRBJ2-1 TRBD2 TRBV5-1
TGTGCCAGCTCACCCCCAGAGGGACAGTTGGATGGCTACACCTTC CASSPPEGQLDGYTF NA TRBJ1-2 TRBD1 TRBV18
TGCGCCAGCAGCCAAGTTGTGCGGGGGCTGGGTACCGGGGAGCTGTTTTTT CASSQVVRGLGTGELFF NA TRBJ2-2 NA TRBV4-1
TGTGCCATCAGTGAGCATAGTGAGCAGTTCTTC CAISEHSEQFF NA TRBJ2-1 NA TRBV10-3
TGTGCCAGCAGCCAAGGAGCGGCCGATTACAATGAGCAGTTCTTC CASSQGAADYNEQFF few TRBJ2-1 NA TRBV14
TGTGCCACCACCGACGACCGGACAGGGAGCACTGAAGCTTTCTTT CATTDDRTGSTEAFF NA TRBJ1-1 TRBD1 TRBV15
TGCGCCAGCAGTGAGAACGGACTCTCCTACGAGCAGTACTTC CASSENGLSYEQYF NA TRBJ2-7 NA TRBV10-2